Described below is a single TCR beta chain sequence and its context. This sample is drawn from a study of shared clonotypes between healthy human individuals. Germline V gene lookup returns CDR1 SEHNR and CDR2 FQNEAQ (reference sequence). This CDR3 is built from 18 residues. Trimming took off 2 bases at V and 0 bases at J, with 19 bases between the two ends. Per the authors' pipeline: ImmunoSEQ output held junction-only sequences without quality scores, so filtering differed. Measured with immunoSEQ multiplex PCR; TCRdb has only the in-frame clones, and not every one. Clone size and V and J calls were adopted from that table, with D and trimming inferred from the DNA. The table has around 1,900,000 clones, around 93% seen once. Naive CD8 cells lacked CD45RO and underwent positive selection for CCR7, leaving out terminally differentiated effector memory CD45RA+ cells.

Sequencing input: naive CD8+ T cells from PBMCs. This TCR came from a young man in good health. Some clones in this sample may be carry-over from other donors' samples. The chain carries TRBV7-9 and TRBJ1-1; D remains ambiguous. The CDR3 nucleotides are TGTGCCAGCAGCTTACCCCCCCAGGTTAGGAGGGTGAACACTGAAGCTTTCTTT. This encodes CASSLPPQVRRVNTEAFF.